Detailed here is one TCR beta chain. Its antigen is not identified. The CDR3 has 15 residues. Germline V lookup: CDR1 MNHEY, CDR2 SVGAGI. Between the trimmed V and J ends, which lost 0 bases and 6 bases, there was a span of 11 bases. This specimen comes from a study of shared clonotypes between healthy human individuals. General study findings and limits: Exclusively blood specimens were collected; tissue repertoires likely differ. With a handful of donors compared, around 5.4% of naive CD4 clonotypes were shared. Naive subsets typically showed greater estimated richness than memory subsets.

Using immunoSEQ multiplex PCR, the repertoire was profiled, and TCRdb retains in-frame clones only, with some absent. The sample consists of roughly 2,300,000 clones, less than 95% of them appearing once. The gene calls are TRBV6-5 and TRBJ2-2, with D perhaps assigned TRBD1 or TRBD2 (5 bases each). This clonotype originated in a man between 18 and 35 years old in good health. Some clones in this sample may be carry-over from other donors' samples. Sequencing was carried out using naive CD4+ T cells from PBMCs. Subset defined: CD45RA+ positively selected. CDR3 in DNA: TGTGCCAGCAGTTACTCCCAGCTGGGGGCCGGGGAGCTGTTTTTT. This translates into CASSYSQLGAGELFF.